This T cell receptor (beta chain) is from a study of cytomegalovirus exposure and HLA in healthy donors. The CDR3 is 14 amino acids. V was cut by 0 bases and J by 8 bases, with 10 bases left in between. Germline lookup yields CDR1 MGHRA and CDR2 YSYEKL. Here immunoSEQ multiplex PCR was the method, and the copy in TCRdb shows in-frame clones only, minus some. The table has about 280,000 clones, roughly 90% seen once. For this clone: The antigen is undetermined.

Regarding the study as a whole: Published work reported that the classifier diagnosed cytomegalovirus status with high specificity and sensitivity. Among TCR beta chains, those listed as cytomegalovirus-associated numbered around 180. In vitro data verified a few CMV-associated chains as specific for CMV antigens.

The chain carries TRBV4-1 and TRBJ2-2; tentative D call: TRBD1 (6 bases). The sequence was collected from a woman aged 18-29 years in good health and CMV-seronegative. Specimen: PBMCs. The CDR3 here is CASSQDWTAGELFF. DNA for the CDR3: TGCGCCAGCAGCCAAGATTGGACAGCAGGGGAGCTGTTTTTT.